Following are 19 T cell receptor beta chains from one sample sequenced in a study of blood T cell repertoires in COVID-19. Clones were sequenced by immunoSEQ multiplex PCR, and TCRdb holds only the in-frame ones, with some missing. This table has about 97,000 clones, approximately 87% appearing once. Sequences were obtained from peripheral blood. The source is a woman in her thirties with acute or convalescent COVID-19.

The chain has TRBV13 and TRBJ1-2; D is uncertain. Deletions cut 1 base from V and 7 bases from J, with 4 bases between. The CDR3 spans 11 residues. The V gene's germline CDR1 is PRHDT and CDR2 FYEKMQ (reference sequence). This CDR3 reads CASSLESGYTF. The CDR3 DNA sequence: TGTGCCAGCAGCTTAGAGAGTGGCTACACCTTC.

The chain combines TRBV5-1 with TRBJ1-2, with TRBD1 matching over 10 bases. The V gene's germline CDR1 is SGHRS and CDR2 YFSETQ. This CDR3 spans 14 amino acids. Unmatched junction bases numbered 7, after V lost 4 bases and J lost 7 bases. CDR3 in amino acids: CASSPGTGDAGYTF. The DNA for the CDR3 is TGCGCCAGCAGCCCTGGGACAGGGGACGCTGGCTACACCTTC.

The chain joins TRBV11-3 to TRBJ2-3, with D perhaps TRBD2 (5 bases). This CDR3 region has 15 residues. V lost 3 bases, J lost 0 bases, and 10 bases lay in between. Per the germline V gene, CDR1 is SGHNT and CDR2 is YENEEA. The CDR3 DNA reads TGTGCCAGCAGCTTTCTTCCGGGAAGCACAGATACGCAGTATTTT. Protein product: CASSFLPGSTDTQYF.

This clone was seen only once. CDR3: CALGQGSNQPQHF. The CDR3 coding sequence is TGTGCCTTGGGACAGGGGAGCAATCAGCCCCAGCATTTT. The V and J genes are TRBV30 and TRBJ1-5, with TRBD1 matching over 10 bases. Losses at the gene ends were 7 bases for V and 1 base for J; bases not matched to a gene: 1. The germline V gene has CDR1 GTSNPN and CDR2 SVGIG (reference sequence). The CDR3 consists of 13 residues.

Here the CDR3 DNA reads TGTGCCACCCAGGGAGGCGCCTATGGCTACACCTTC. It yields the protein CATQGGAYGYTF. The chain uses TRBV6-5 and TRBJ1-2, with D possibly being TRBD1 (5 bases). The CDR3 consists of 12 residues. Germline V gene data show CDR1 as MNHEY and CDR2 as SVGAGI. V dropped 10 bases and J dropped 4 bases, with 13 bases sitting between them.

The CDR3: CASSPGLAGWDTQYF. CDR3 DNA: TGCGCCAGCAGCCCAGGACTAGCGGGGTGGGATACGCAGTATTTT. This chain joins TRBV5-1 and TRBJ2-3, with TRBD2 matching over 12 bases. Germline-derived CDR1 and CDR2 are SGHRS and YFSETQ. V lost 4 bases to trimming and J lost 6 bases; unmatched junction nucleotides: 6. The CDR3 covers 15 residues.

The rearrangement uses TRBV11-3 and TRBJ2-3, with unresolved D. Germline loops: CDR1 SGHNT, CDR2 YENEEA. V was pared by 1 base and J by 6 bases, with 8 bases between. This CDR3 has 13 residues. The CDR3 spells CASSLVPSDTQYF. DNA for the CDR3: TGTGCCAGCAGCTTAGTCCCCTCGGATACGCAGTATTTT.

The V and J genes are TRBV27 and TRBJ2-2; 9 nucleotides line up with TRBD1. The CDR3 has 14 residues. Germline lookup yields CDR1 MNHEY and CDR2 SMNVEV (reference sequence). V was clipped by 3 bases and J by 7 bases; unmatched bases: 3. For the CDR3, the DNA is TGTGCCAGCAGTTTGGACAGGGGATTCGGGGAGCTGTTTTTT. Translated: CASSLDRGFGELFF.

The chain employs TRBV11-1 and TRBJ2-5; TRBD1 matches at 8 bases. V dropped 5 bases and J dropped 5; count of bases not matched to a gene: 7. Germline assignment: CDR1 SGHAT and CDR2 FQDESV (reference sequence). CDR3 length: 14 amino acids. The CDR3 bases are TGTGCCAGCAGCCCCCAGGGGGCCTTGGAGACCCAGTACTTC. As protein: CASSPQGALETQYF.

The chain joins TRBV10-3 to TRBJ1-1, with 7 bases that match TRBD1. V lost 10 bases and J lost 2; bases outside the gene matches: 7. Germline-derived CDR1 and CDR2 are ENHRY and SYGVKD. This CDR3 contains 13 residues. The CDR3 DNA reads TGTGCCACCTCGACAGGGCCAAACACTGAAGCTTTCTTT. This codes for CATSTGPNTEAFF.

This clone is a singleton in its sample. This chain connects TRBV27 to TRBJ2-7; 8 nucleotides agree with TRBD2. The germline gives CDR1 MNHEY, CDR2 SMNVEV (reference sequence). The CDR3 consists of 14 residues. With 1 base clipped from V and 6 bases from J, the junction kept 5 bases outside the gene matches. This CDR3 reads CASSLWGAGGEQYF. The DNA for the CDR3 is TGTGCCAGCAGTTTATGGGGGGCGGGAGGCGAGCAGTACTTC.

The V and J genes are TRBV18 and TRBJ1-4; no clear D. Germline V gene data show CDR1 as KGHSH and CDR2 as LQKENI. V was trimmed by 2 bases and J by 7 bases, leaving 11 bases between them. This CDR3 comprises 14 residues. Here the CDR3 DNA reads TGTGCCAGCTCACCAAGAGATGATGTTGAAAAACTGTTTTTT. This codes for CASSPRDDVEKLFF.

The J gene is TRBJ2-7, the V gene TRBV24-1; D not resolved. CDR3 length: 13 residues. The germline CDR1 and CDR2 sequences are KGHDR and SFDVKD. V was shortened by 5 bases and J by 1 base, with 8 bases between the two germline ends. CDR3 residues: CATSVGASYEQYF. The CDR3 DNA follows: TGTGCCACCAGTGTCGGAGCATCCTACGAGCAGTACTTC.

The chain carries TRBV7-2 and TRBJ2-1, with 8 bases matching TRBD2. The CDR3 covers 17 residues. The V and J ends lost 2 bases and 0 bases, in that order; junction bases with no gene match: 6. Germline V gene sequence: CDR1 SGHTA, CDR2 FQGNSA. DNA for the CDR3: TGTGCCAGCAGCTTACGGGGGGGCCGAAGCTCCTACAATGAGCAGTTCTTC. Its protein product is CASSLRGGRSSYNEQFF. Full variable domain (missing parts from reference TRBV7-2 and TRBJ2-1): GAGVSQSPSNKVTEKGKDVELRCDPISGHTALYWYRQSLGQGLEFLIYFQGNSAPDKSGLPSDRFSAERTGGSVSTLTIQRTQQEDSAVYLCASSLRGGRSSYNEQFFGPGTRLTVL.

This chain links TRBV28 with TRBJ1-4; possible D gene TRBD1, 6 bases. Trimming shortened V by 3 bases and J by 6 bases, and 11 bases separated the two germline ends. The CDR3 runs to 14 residues. CDR1 is MDHEN and CDR2 is SYDVKM in the germline V gene. CDR3 residues: CASSFPGGDEKLFF. For the CDR3, the DNA is TGTGCCAGCAGTTTTCCGGGGGGCGATGAAAAACTGTTTTTT.

This chain uses TRBV5-8 with TRBJ2-6; D may be TRBD1 (6 bases). CDR1 and CDR2 (germline): SGHTS, YDEGEE. The ends were cut back, 6 bases at V and 2 bases at J, with 12 bases in the middle. CDR3 length: 15 amino acids. The CDR3 region is CASTTSGAGANVLTF. The CDR3 bases are TGTGCCAGCACCACTTCAGGGGCTGGGGCCAACGTCCTGACTTTC.

The genes are TRBV15 and TRBJ1-2; D uncertain. This CDR3 region has 13 residues. Germline V gene lookup returns CDR1 LNHNV and CDR2 YYDKDF (reference sequence). The V end lost 5 bases, the J end lost 1 base, and 8 bases lay between the germline ends. In nucleotides, the CDR3 is TGTGCCACCAGCTTGGCGGATAACTATGGCTACACCTTC. This sequence encodes CATSLADNYGYTF.

V gene TRBV7-2 combines with J gene TRBJ2-7; TRBD1 might be the D (6 bases). This CDR3 contains 14 residues. V was pared by 6 bases and J by 6 bases, with 18 bases between. Germline-derived CDR1 and CDR2 are SGHTA and FQGNSA. The DNA of the CDR3 is TGTGCCAGCAGACAGGGTCCTACCAGAAGCGAGCAGTACTTC. Translation: CASRQGPTRSEQYF. Full variable domain (missing parts from reference TRBV7-2 and TRBJ2-7): GAGVSQSPSNKVTEKGKDVELRCDPISGHTALYWYRQSLGQGLEFLIYFQGNSAPDKSGLPSDRFSAERTGGSVSTLTIQRTQQEDSAVYLCASRQGPTRSEQYFGPGTRLTVT.

The V and J genes are TRBV7-9 and TRBJ2-1, with TRBD2 matching 7 bases. Germline assignment: CDR1 SEHNR and CDR2 FQNEAQ (reference sequence). The CDR3 loop spans 16 amino acids. V lost 0 bases and J lost 4; bases outside the gene matches: 6. The CDR3 sequence: CASSLAGEGPYNEQFF. The CDR3 DNA reads TGTGCCAGCAGCTTAGCGGGGGAGGGCCCTTACAATGAGCAGTTCTTC.